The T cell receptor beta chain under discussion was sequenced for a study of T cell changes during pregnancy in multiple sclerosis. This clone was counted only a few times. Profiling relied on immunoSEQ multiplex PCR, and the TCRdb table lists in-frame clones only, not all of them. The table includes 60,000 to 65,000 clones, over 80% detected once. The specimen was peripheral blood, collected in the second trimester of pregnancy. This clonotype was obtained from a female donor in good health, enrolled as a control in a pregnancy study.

In DNA form, the CDR3 reads TGTGCCAGCAGTGAAGCCGCAGGGGGCGTGGAGACCCAGTACTTC. Translating gives CASSEAAGGVETQYF. The chain recombines TRBV6-1 with TRBJ2-5; 8 nucleotides align to TRBD1. J lost 5 bases, V lost 0 bases, and 5 bases had no gene match. This CDR3 spans 15 amino acids. Per the germline V gene, CDR1 is MNHNS and CDR2 is SASEGT.